This T cell receptor beta chain came from a study of blood T cell repertoires in COVID-19. Study details: T cells, B-cell-depleted T cells, or PBMCs supplied cDNA or gDNA.

Clones were read by immunoSEQ multiplex PCR, and TCRdb kept only the in-frame ones, dropping some. The table records 50,000 to 65,000 clones, roughly 92% of them present only once. Input material: peripheral blood. This clonotype originated in a man between 50 and 59 years old with active COVID-19.

The CDR3 sequence is CATSREGAGVSPLHF. DNA for the CDR3: TGTGCCACCAGCAGAGAGGGGGCAGGGGTTTCACCCCTCCACTTT. V gene TRBV15 combines with J gene TRBJ1-6; possible D gene TRBD1, 6 bases. Trimming cost V 0 bases and J 9 bases, with 12 bases left between them. CDR1 and CDR2 from the germline V gene are LNHNV and YYDKDF (reference sequence). This CDR3 has 15 residues.